These 3 T cell receptor beta chains came from one sample sequenced in a study of cytomegalovirus exposure and HLA in healthy donors. In the PCR, 60 Vbeta and 13 Jbeta primers were used. The assay was immunoSEQ multiplex PCR, and TCRdb's table has in-frame clones only and misses some. The repertoire holds more than 95,000 clones, with under 90% as singletons. Sequencing was carried out using PBMCs. These receptors were obtained from a woman aged 40 to 50 in good health and CMV-seropositive.

The chain recombines TRBV4-1 with TRBJ1-2; D may be TRBD1 (6 bases). V was trimmed by 7 bases and J by 8 bases, leaving 20 bases between them. This CDR3 contains 14 residues. Germline-derived CDR1 and CDR2 are MGHRA and YSYEKL. DNA of the CDR3: TGCGCCAGCAAAGAGGCAGGGGCGCCGCGGGGCTACACCTTC. Its protein is CASKEAGAPRGYTF.

V is TRBV6-1 and J is TRBJ2-1; TRBD2 matches 8 bases. V lost 0 bases to trimming and J lost 6 bases; unmatched junction nucleotides: 1. Germline V gene data show CDR1 as MNHNS and CDR2 as SASEGT. The CDR3 contains 14 residues. The CDR3 spells CASSEATSGNEQFF. In DNA form, the CDR3 reads TGTGCCAGCAGTGAAGCAACTAGCGGCAATGAGCAGTTCTTC.

The chain uses TRBV19 and TRBJ1-2, with a possible D match to TRBD1 (5 bases). CDR3 length equals 13 residues. The V gene lost 7 bases and the J gene lost 4 bases, with 13 bases spanning the gap. Germline V gene sequence: CDR1 LNHDA, CDR2 SQIVND (reference sequence). CDR3 sequence (DNA): TGTGCCAGTACCCCGGCAGGGTTCTATGGCTACACCTTC. Translated, it gives CASTPAGFYGYTF.